This T cell receptor beta chain was recovered during a study of CD8 T cells in ankylosing spondylitis (TCRdb year 2017). At the level of the whole study: T cell receptor beta repertoires were profiled in healthy donors and ankylosing spondylitis patients so that disease-linked TCR variants could be found. The full study cohort was made up of about 24 ankylosing spondylitis patients and fewer than 120 healthy donors. Peripheral blood samples were taken, and synovial fluid was additionally collected from ankylosing spondylitis patients.

The reads were generated on an Illumina HiSeq 2500. Quantitative 5'-RACE with molecular barcodes was used to prepare TCR beta libraries. In the paper's pipeline: A new computational method based on a probabilistic model of VDJ rearrangement was used to identify disease-linked TCR variants. The raw public reads went through TCRdb reprocessing: fastp at Q25, MiXCR clone calling, in-frame beta chains kept. When rows share a CDR3 protein, they turn into one entry using the most common DNA and genes. The V and J calls, along with clone size, are taken from TCRdb and not from the paper's own processing. Present in this sample are about 700,000 distinct CDR3 sequences, 15% to 20% of which were seen just once. The ten biggest clones cover 15% to 20% of the sample. CDR1 SGHAT and CDR2 FQNNGV are derived from the germline V gene. The junction shows trimming of 5 bases on V and 2 bases on J, plus 13 bases between the germline ends. From cysteine to phenylalanine, the CDR3 is 15 amino acids long. Only CDR3 DNA is held: 45 bases, read in frame from base 1.

Here is what the overall study found, with its caveats: Some motif variants were previously reported in synovial fluid and blood of reactive arthritis patients, suggesting common disease-initiation mechanisms. A TCR beta motif of eight highly homologous amino acid variants appeared characteristic of blood from ankylosing spondylitis patients. Significant enrichment of the disease-linked clones was reported in matched synovial fluid samples from ankylosing spondylitis patients. In peripheral blood, the disease-linked clones were found at relatively low frequencies and had a CD8+ phenotype.

Worth noting for this clonotype: Its antigen remains unidentified. The sample holds no much larger clone one base away, and base qualities are not on file.

The receptor was derived from a male donor with ankylosing spondylitis. The chain employs TRBV11-2 and TRBJ2-1; the D call could be TRBD1 or TRBD2, with each sharing 6 bases. Sequenced material: blood, either unsorted or a sorted T cell fraction (not recorded which). The CDR3 corresponds to CASSTSGAAYNEQFF. The nucleotide sequence reads as follows: TGTGCCAGCAGCACCTCGGGGGCGGCCTACAATGAGCAGTTCTTC.